A selection of T cell receptor beta chains follows, all from one sample in a study of blood T cell repertoires in COVID-19. Some clones are missing from TCRdb's copy, which holds only in-frame ones; the method was immunoSEQ multiplex PCR. Of some 240,000 clones in the sample, approximately 89% are singletons; the top ten hold 3.5% to 5%. The sample comprised peripheral blood. The source of these receptors is a woman aged 40 to 50 who had recovered from COVID-19. Both conserved end residues are part of each CDR3. D genes are given only for firm matches. For some rows the clone size is stated as once, few or many, or as a class when expanded; others skip it.

j_call,d_call,v_call,clone_size,cdr3_aa,cdr3_nt
TRBJ2-1,-,TRBV24-1,-,CATSDDRHRVVF,TGTGCCACCAGTGACGACCGCCACCGGGTGGTCTTC
TRBJ1-3,TRBD1,TRBV30,-,CAWGQGNVGNTIYF,TGTGCCTGGGGACAGGGGAACGTTGGAAACACCATATATTTT
TRBJ2-3,TRBD2,TRBV7-3,once,CASSQGLAGSRAQYF,TGTGCCAGCAGCCAGGGACTAGCGGGGAGCCGGGCGCAGTATTTT
TRBJ2-7,-,TRBV19,-,CASSITGTRKDSYEQYF,TGTGCCAGTAGTATTACCGGGACACGAAAAGACTCCTACGAGCAGTACTTC
TRBJ2-5,TRBD2,TRBV3-1/TRBV3-2,-,CASSRWTSGRGPETQYF,TGTGCCAGCAGCAGGTGGACTAGCGGGAGGGGGCCAGAGACCCAGTACTTC
TRBJ2-7,TRBD1,TRBV6-5,-,CASSYGGQGAYEQYF,TGTGCCAGCAGTTATGGGGGACAGGGGGCGTACGAGCAGTACTTC
TRBJ2-7,-,TRBV10-3,-,CAIKDSNPSYEQYF,TGTGCCATCAAGGACAGCAACCCTTCCTACGAGCAGTACTTC
TRBJ1-2,-,TRBV5-1,-,CASSLGSERGYTF,TGCGCCAGCAGCTTGGGTTCCGAGAGGGGCTACACCTTC
TRBJ2-2,-,TRBV5-1,-,CASSLVTTVNTGELFF,TGCGCCAGCAGCTTGGTGACAACAGTGAACACCGGGGAGCTGTTTTTT
TRBJ1-4,-,TRBV27,-,CASSPTGNSIESVF,TGTGCCAGCAGTCCCACAGGGAACTCTATCGAGTCTGTTTTT
TRBJ2-1,TRBD1,TRBV9,-,CASSVSGTGAYNEQFF,TGTGCCAGCAGCGTATCTGGGACAGGAGCCTACAATGAGCAGTTCTTC